A selection of T cell receptor beta chains follows, all from one sample in a study of blood T cells in healthy people across ages. TCRdb called the 5' RACE reads again in MiXCR, with one record for every CDR3 protein. The sample lists 1.4 million to 1.5 million distinct CDR3 sequences, around two fifths occurring once. Sequenced input: blood. The receptor set was obtained from a woman aged 18-29 years in good health. CDR3s include the opening cysteine and the closing phenylalanine or tryptophan. D genes are given only for firm matches. Clone size is given for some rows only: seen once, a few or many times, or a class if the clone is expanded.

j_call | clone_size | d_call | v_call | cdr3_nt | cdr3_aa
TRBJ2-1 | few | NA | TRBV2 | TGTGCCAGCAGTGTACCTGAGCAGTTCTTC | CASSVPEQFF
TRBJ2-7 | NA | TRBD1 | TRBV20-1 | TGCAGTGCTATAGGTTCGACAGGGGGTATCAACGAGCAGTACTTC | CSAIGSTGGINEQYF
TRBJ2-6 | NA | NA | TRBV3-1 | TGTGCCAGCAGCTCCCGATCAGGGATTACAGGGGCCAACGTCCTGACTTTC | CASSSRSGITGANVLTF
TRBJ1-1 | NA | NA | TRBV30 | TGTGCCTGGAGTCCGGGGAGGACTGAAGCTTTCTTT | CAWSPGRTEAFF
TRBJ2-7 | few | TRBD2 | TRBV4-1 | TGCGCCGGCAGGACTGCTAGCGGGGGGAAGAACGAGCAGTACTTC | CAGRTASGGKNEQYF
TRBJ1-2 | NA | NA | TRBV20-1 | TGCAGTGCTAGAGATCAGCAGGATGGCTACACCTTC | CSARDQQDGYTF
TRBJ2-1 | NA | TRBD1 | TRBV27 | TGTGCCAGCAGTTTACACAGGGGGCCCTACAATGAGCAGTTCTTC | CASSLHRGPYNEQFF
TRBJ1-2 | NA | TRBD1 | TRBV6-6 | TGTGCCAGCTCCACCAGGGGGAAAGATCATGGCTACACCTTC | CASSTRGKDHGYTF
TRBJ2-1 | NA | TRBD1 | TRBV5-1 | TGCGCCAGCAGCTTGGGCCGGGACAGGGGGCGAGTAGGGCAGTTCTTC | CASSLGRDRGRVGQFF
TRBJ2-1 | few | TRBD2 | TRBV4-1 | TGCGCCAGCAGCCAAGATAGCGGGAGGGCCAATGAGCAGTTCTTC | CASSQDSGRANEQFF
TRBJ1-5 | NA | NA | TRBV12-3/TRBV12-4 | TGTGCCAGCAGTTTAGCTCCGGCAGCCCAGCATTTT | CASSLAPAAQHF
TRBJ1-2 | few | TRBD1 | TRBV11-2 | TGTGCCAGCAGCCTGGACAGGGAGGGCGGCTACACCTTC | CASSLDREGGYTF
TRBJ1-1 | NA | NA | TRBV20-1 | TGCAGTGCTAGAGAAGGGTATAGGGTCACTGAAGCTTTCTTT | CSAREGYRVTEAFF
TRBJ2-7 | NA | NA | TRBV7-9 | TGTGCCAGCAGCTTAAAGGTCTACGAGCAGTACTTC | CASSLKVYEQYF
TRBJ2-1 | NA | TRBD2 | TRBV7-8 | TGTGCCAGCACCTATTTTGGGGGGGACTACAATGAGCAGTTCTTC | CASTYFGGDYNEQFF
TRBJ2-4 | once | TRBD2 | TRBV30 | TGTGCCTGGAGTGTAGGGCGGGAGATGGCCAAAAACATTCAGTACTTC | CAWSVGREMAKNIQYF
TRBJ1-5 | NA | NA | TRBV20-1 | TGCAGTGCTAGATTGACAGGCAGCAATCAGCCCCAGCATTTT | CSARLTGSNQPQHF
TRBJ2-1 | few | TRBD2 | TRBV7-8 | TGTGCCAGCAGCTTAGGTGTGGGACTAGCGGGAGGTTTGTCCTACAATGAGCAGTTCTTC | CASSLGVGLAGGLSYNEQFF
TRBJ1-1 | NA | NA | TRBV6-6 | TGTGCCAGCCACCCGAGGGGAGTGAGCACTGAAGCTTTCTTT | CASHPRGVSTEAFF
TRBJ2-1 | NA | TRBD1 | TRBV10-3 | TGTGCCATCAGAGGGAGACGGGACAGGGGGAGCAATGAGCAGTTCTTC | CAIRGRRDRGSNEQFF
TRBJ1-1 | NA | NA | TRBV20-1 | TGCAGTGCTAGAGATCGGCGAGGGTTCCTGGAAGCTTTCTTT | CSARDRRGFLEAFF
TRBJ2-3 | many | NA | TRBV3-1 | TGTGCCAGCAGCCAAGTTGCGACCTCCACAGATACGCAGTATTTT | CASSQVATSTDTQYF
TRBJ1-5 | few | NA | TRBV21-1 | TGTGCCAGCAGCCTCCCAAGGGCCAGGGCTATCAATCAGCCCCAGCATTTT | CASSLPRARAINQPQHF
TRBJ2-1 | few | NA | TRBV6-5 | TGTGCCAGCAGACCTCCCCGCAGCTCCTACAATGAGCAGTTCTTC | CASRPPRSSYNEQFF
TRBJ2-7 | NA | NA | TRBV7-8 | TGTGCCAGCAGCTTAGACCCCAGGGTGGCCGAGCAGTACTTC | CASSLDPRVAEQYF
TRBJ2-1 | NA | NA | TRBV27 | TGTGCCAGCAGTCCCATGGGACCTGGGTTAGGGCACAATGAGCAGTTCTTC | CASSPMGPGLGHNEQFF
TRBJ2-5 | NA | NA | TRBV12-3/TRBV12-4 | TGTGCCAGCAGTTTCCCCCCCACCCCACGGGGATTGCCTGAGCAGTACTTC | CASSFPPTPRGLPEQYF
TRBJ2-1 | NA | NA | TRBV12-3/TRBV12-4 | TGTGCCAGCAGTTACCGAGGGCTCAGGAATGAGCAGTTCTTC | CASSYRGLRNEQFF
TRBJ1-5 | few | NA | TRBV4-1 | TGCGCCAGCAGCCAAGAAACGGATAGCAATCAGCCCCAGCATTTT | CASSQETDSNQPQHF
TRBJ1-5 | NA | TRBD1 | TRBV6-5 | TGTGCCAGCAGCTCCGGGACAGGGGTTCAGCCCCAGCATTTT | CASSSGTGVQPQHF
TRBJ2-7 | NA | NA | TRBV6-1 | TGTGCCAGCAGGGCCCTCGGGACTTTCAGCTCCTACGAGCAGTACTTC | CASRALGTFSSYEQYF
TRBJ2-1 | NA | NA | TRBV20-1 | TGCAGTGCTTCCCAGCCAGGGGAGCAGTTCTTC | CSASQPGEQFF
TRBJ1-2 | NA | NA | TRBV4-1 | TGCGCCAGCAGGTTTACCCTCGGGGACTATGGCTACACCTTC | CASRFTLGDYGYTF
TRBJ1-1 | NA | NA | TRBV29-1 | TGCAGCGTTGAAGAACAGAAGGCTCCTGAAGCTTTCTTT | CSVEEQKAPEAFF
TRBJ2-7 | few | NA | TRBV4-1 | TGCGCCAGCAGCCAAGATTTCCCTCTCCTCTACGAGCAGTACTTC | CASSQDFPLLYEQYF
TRBJ2-2 | NA | NA | TRBV4-1 | TGCGCCAGCAGCCAAGGGGGTTCTTCCGGGGAGCTGTTTTTT | CASSQGGSSGELFF
TRBJ2-7 | NA | NA | TRBV20-1 | TGCAGTGCTAGAGGGGCGGGGAAAACCTACGAGCAGTACTTC | CSARGAGKTYEQYF
TRBJ2-7 | NA | TRBD2 | TRBV12-5 | TGTGCTAGTGGTTTGGTAGCTAGCGGACCCTACGAGCAGTACTTC | CASGLVASGPYEQYF
TRBJ2-1 | NA | NA | TRBV20-1 | TGCAGTGCTAGGCATCCGGGAGCCACCGTTGATGAGCAGTTCTTC | CSARHPGATVDEQFF
TRBJ2-4 | NA | TRBD1 | TRBV10-3 | TGTGCCATCAGTGCAGGGGGCCGAGATATTGGCATTCAGTACTTC | CAISAGGRDIGIQYF
TRBJ2-6 | NA | NA | TRBV21-1 | TGTGCCAGCAGCAGACGGGGGGAACAGGGCGTCTCTGGGGCCAACGTCCTGACTTTC | CASSRRGEQGVSGANVLTF
TRBJ2-5 | NA | NA | TRBV20-1 | TGCAGTCCAAAGCGGGAGACCCAGTACTTC | CSPKRETQYF
TRBJ2-1 | NA | NA | TRBV20-1 | TGCAGTAGGGGGTGGGGTAACAATGAGCAGTTCTTC | CSRGWGNNEQFF
TRBJ2-7 | NA | NA | TRBV21-1 | TGTGCCAGCAGCACGTGGACACCTACCTACGAGCAGTACTTC | CASSTWTPTYEQYF
TRBJ2-2 | NA | TRBD1 | TRBV7-2 | TGTGCCAGCAGGGAACAGGGGACCGGGGAGCTGTTTTTT | CASREQGTGELFF
TRBJ1-2 | NA | TRBD1 | TRBV24-1 | TGTGCCACCAAATCAACAGGGGGCGAAGGCTACACCTTC | CATKSTGGEGYTF
TRBJ2-5 | once | NA | TRBV6-1 | TGTGCCAGCACCGAGGTTTGGGGTGAGACCCAGTACTTC | CASTEVWGETQYF
TRBJ2-7 | many | TRBD1 | TRBV29-1 | TGCAGCGCCGCAATAGGACAGGGCTACGAGCAGTACTTC | CSAAIGQGYEQYF